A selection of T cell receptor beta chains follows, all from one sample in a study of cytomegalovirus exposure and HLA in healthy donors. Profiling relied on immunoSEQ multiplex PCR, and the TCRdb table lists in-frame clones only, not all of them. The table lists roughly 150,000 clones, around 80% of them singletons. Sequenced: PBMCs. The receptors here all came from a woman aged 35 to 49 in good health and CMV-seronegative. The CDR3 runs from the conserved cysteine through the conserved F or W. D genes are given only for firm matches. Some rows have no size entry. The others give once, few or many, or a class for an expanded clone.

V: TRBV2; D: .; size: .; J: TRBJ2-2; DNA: TGTGCCAGCAGTGAAGAGAGCTTAGGGCAGGGTAACGGGGAGCTGTTTTTT; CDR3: CASSEESLGQGNGELFF
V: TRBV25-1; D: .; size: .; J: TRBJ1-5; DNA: TGTGCCAGCAGTCCGGCAGGGGCGAATAATCAGCCCCAGCATTTT; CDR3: CASSPAGANNQPQHF
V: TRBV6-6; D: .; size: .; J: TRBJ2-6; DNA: TGTGCCAGCAGCAGTGGTGCTGGGGCCAACGTCCTGACTTTC; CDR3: CASSSGAGANVLTF
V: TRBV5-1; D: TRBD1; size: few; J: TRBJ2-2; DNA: TGCGCCAGCAGCAGGGACAGGGCCAACACCGGGGAGCTGTTTTTT; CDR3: CASSRDRANTGELFF
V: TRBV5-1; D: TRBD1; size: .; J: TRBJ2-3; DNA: TGCGCCAGCAGCGAGGGACAGGCCGGCACAGATACGCAGTATTTT; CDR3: CASSEGQAGTDTQYF
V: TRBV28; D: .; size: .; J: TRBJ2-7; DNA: TGTGCCAGCAGTTTATCCCCCGGGTCCGAGCAGTACTTC; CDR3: CASSLSPGSEQYF
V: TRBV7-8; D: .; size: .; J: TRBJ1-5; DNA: TGTGCCAGCAGCCCGAGTTGGAGGGAACATCAGCCCCAGCATTTT; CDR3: CASSPSWREHQPQHF
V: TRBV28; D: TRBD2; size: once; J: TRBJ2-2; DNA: TGTGCCCACCGAGGGAAAGCGGGAGGGCTTAACACCGGGGAGCTGTTTTTT; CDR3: CAHRGKAGGLNTGELFF
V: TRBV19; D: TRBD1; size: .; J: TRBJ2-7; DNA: TGTGCCAGTAGCCCTACAATCTCCGGGACAGGGGTCCCCTACGAGCAGTACTTC; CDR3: CASSPTISGTGVPYEQYF
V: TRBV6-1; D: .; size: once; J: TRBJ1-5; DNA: TGTGCCAGCAGTGAACTCGGGGGGGTTAGCAATCAGCCCCAGCATTTT; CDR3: CASSELGGVSNQPQHF
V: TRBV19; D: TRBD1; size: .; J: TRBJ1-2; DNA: TGTGCCAGTAGTATTTCCGGGACAGGGGGCAATGGCTACACCTTC; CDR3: CASSISGTGGNGYTF
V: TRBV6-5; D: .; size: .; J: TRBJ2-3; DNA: TGTGCCAGCAGCAGGGACACAGATACGCAGTATTTT; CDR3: CASSRDTDTQYF
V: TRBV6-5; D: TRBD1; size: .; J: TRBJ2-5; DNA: TGTGCCAGCAGTTACTCGAGGCAGGGGGCGGAGACCCAGTACTTC; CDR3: CASSYSRQGAETQYF
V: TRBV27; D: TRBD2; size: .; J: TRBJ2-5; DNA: TGTGCCAGCAGTTTCCAAGCGGGAGGCTCACCTTGGGAGACCCAGTACTTC; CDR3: CASSFQAGGSPWETQYF
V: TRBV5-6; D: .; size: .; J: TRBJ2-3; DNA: TGTGCCAGCAGCTTGGCTGCCGCAAGCGTCGGCACAGATACGCAGTATTTT; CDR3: CASSLAAASVGTDTQYF
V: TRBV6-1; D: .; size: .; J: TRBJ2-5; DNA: TGTGCCAGCAGCGAAGTACAAGAGACCCAGTACTTC; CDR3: CASSEVQETQYF
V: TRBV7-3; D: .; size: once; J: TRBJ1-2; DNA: TGTGCCAGCAGCTTAACAGGTCCCGGGGGCTACACCTTC; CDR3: CASSLTGPGGYTF
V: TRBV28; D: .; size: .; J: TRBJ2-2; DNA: TGTGCCAGCAGTCCATCGAGGAACACCGGGGAGCTGTTTTTT; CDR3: CASSPSRNTGELFF
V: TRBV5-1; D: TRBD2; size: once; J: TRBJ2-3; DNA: TGCGCCAGCAGCCAGATCAGCGGGAGTAGGACAGATACGCAGTATTTT; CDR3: CASSQISGSRTDTQYF
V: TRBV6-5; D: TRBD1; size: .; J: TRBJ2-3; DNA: TGTGCCAGCAGCGACAGGGGGAGCACAGATACGCAGTATTTT; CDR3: CASSDRGSTDTQYF
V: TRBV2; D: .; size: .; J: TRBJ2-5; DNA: TGTGCCAGCAGTGAAGCGCAGGGTCAAGAGACCCAGTACTTC; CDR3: CASSEAQGQETQYF
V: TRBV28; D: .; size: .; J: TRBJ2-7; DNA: TGTGCCAGCAGTTTATCGCGCGAGCAGTACTTC; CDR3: CASSLSREQYF
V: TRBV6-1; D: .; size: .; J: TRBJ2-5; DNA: TGTGCCAGCAGTTCCGACAGGTGGGGGACCCAGTACTTC; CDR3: CASSSDRWGTQYF
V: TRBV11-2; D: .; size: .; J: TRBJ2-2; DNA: TGTGCCAGCAGCTTCTCAGGTGCCGCGAACACCGGGGAGCTGTTTTTT; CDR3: CASSFSGAANTGELFF
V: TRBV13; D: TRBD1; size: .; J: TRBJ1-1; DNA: TGTGCCAGCAGCATACAGGGGGGTTATACTGAAGCTTTCTTT; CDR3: CASSIQGGYTEAFF
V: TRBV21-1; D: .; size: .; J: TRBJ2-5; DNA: TGTGCCAGCATAGAAGTGGACTGGTTTAAAGAGACCCAGTACTTC; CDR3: CASIEVDWFKETQYF
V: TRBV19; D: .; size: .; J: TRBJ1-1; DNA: TGTGCCAGTACGATAAACTCAGGAGGCAGCTACACTGAAGCTTTCTTT; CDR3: CASTINSGGSYTEAFF
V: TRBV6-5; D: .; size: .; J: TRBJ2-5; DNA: TGTGCCAGCAGTTACGGGGTCGGGAGAGGCCCCAAGACCCAGTACTTC; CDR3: CASSYGVGRGPKTQYF
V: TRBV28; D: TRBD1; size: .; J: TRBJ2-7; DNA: TGTGCCACCCAGGGGGCGGTCGAGCAGTACTTC; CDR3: CATQGAVEQYF
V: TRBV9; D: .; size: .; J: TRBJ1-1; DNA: TGTGCCAGCAGCGTAGCTAGTCGGGTAACTGAAGCTTTCTTT; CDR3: CASSVASRVTEAFF
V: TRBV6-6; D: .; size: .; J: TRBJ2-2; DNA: TGTGCCAGCAGTTCCGGACAGACTGACACCGGGGAGCTGTTTTTT; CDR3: CASSSGQTDTGELFF
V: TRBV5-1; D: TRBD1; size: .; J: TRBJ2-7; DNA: TGCGCCAGCAGCCTAACAGGGGAAGGCTACGAGCAGTACTTC; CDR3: CASSLTGEGYEQYF
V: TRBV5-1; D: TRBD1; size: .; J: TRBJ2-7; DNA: TGCGCCAGCAGCCTAGGGCCGGGACAGGGATCCTACGAGCAGTACTTC; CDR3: CASSLGPGQGSYEQYF
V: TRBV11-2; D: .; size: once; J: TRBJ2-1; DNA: TGTGCCAGCAGCATTGGACGGGAATACAATGAGCAGTTCTTC; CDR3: CASSIGREYNEQFF
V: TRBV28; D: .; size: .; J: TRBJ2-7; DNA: TGTGCCAGCAGTTTGCGGTCGGCGGAGCAGTACTTC; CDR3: CASSLRSAEQYF
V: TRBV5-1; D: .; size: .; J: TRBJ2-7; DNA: TGCGCCAGCAGCTTGGAGGGAGTCTACGAGCAGTACTTC; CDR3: CASSLEGVYEQYF
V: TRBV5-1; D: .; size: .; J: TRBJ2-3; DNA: TGCGCCAGCAGCTTGGCGGGGACAGATACGCAGTATTTT; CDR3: CASSLAGTDTQYF
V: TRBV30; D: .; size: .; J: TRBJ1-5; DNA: TGTGCCTGGAGTGTACGACGAGGAAGCAATCAGCCCCAGCATTTT; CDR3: CAWSVRRGSNQPQHF
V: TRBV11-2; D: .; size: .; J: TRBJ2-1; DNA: TGTGCCAGCAGCTTAGTAGGGGGTGGGCACAATGAGCAGTTCTTC; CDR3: CASSLVGGGHNEQFF
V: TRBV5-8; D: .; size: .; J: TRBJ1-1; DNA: TGTGCCAGCAGCTCGTGGCCCGTTAACACTGAAGCTTTCTTT; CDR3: CASSSWPVNTEAFF
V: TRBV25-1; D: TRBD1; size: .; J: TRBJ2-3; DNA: TGTGCCAGCAGTGAGGGCACTTCCGGGACAGGCCGCCTGGATACGCAGTATTTT; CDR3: CASSEGTSGTGRLDTQYF
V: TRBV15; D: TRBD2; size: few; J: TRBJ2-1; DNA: TGTGCCACCAGCCTCGGCGCGGGAGCTTACAATGAGCAGTTCTTC; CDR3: CATSLGAGAYNEQFF
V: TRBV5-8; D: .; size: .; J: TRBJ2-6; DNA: TGTGCCAGCAGCCCCCCCGGGTCTGGGGCCAACGTCCTGACTTTC; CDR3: CASSPPGSGANVLTF
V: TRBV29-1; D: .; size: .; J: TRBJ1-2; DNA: TGCAGCGTTGACCCTCCGGGACAAGATCTATATGGCTACACCTTC; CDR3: CSVDPPGQDLYGYTF
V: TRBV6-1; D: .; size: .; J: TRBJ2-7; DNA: TGTGCCAGCAGTGAAATAGTGCAGTACTTC; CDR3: CASSEIVQYF
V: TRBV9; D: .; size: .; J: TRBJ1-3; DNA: TGTGCCAGCAGCGTACAGGGAGGGTCTGGAAACACCATATATTTT; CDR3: CASSVQGGSGNTIYF
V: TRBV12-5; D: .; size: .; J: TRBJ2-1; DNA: TGTGCTAGTGGTTTGGTCGCGTCTGTGGTTGGGGCAGGAGAATACAATGAGCAGTTCTTC; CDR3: CASGLVASVVGAGEYNEQFF
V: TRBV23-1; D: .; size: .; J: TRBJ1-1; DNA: TGCGCCAGCAGTCAAAACGCGGATACTGAAGCTTTCTTT; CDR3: CASSQNADTEAFF
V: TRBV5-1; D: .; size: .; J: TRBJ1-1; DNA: TGCGCCAGCAGCTTGGAACCTTCAGGGCAGGGAGAAGCTTTCTTT; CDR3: CASSLEPSGQGEAFF
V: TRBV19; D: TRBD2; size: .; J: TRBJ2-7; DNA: TGTGCCAGTAGCTCTACTAGCGGGGGGTTTGTAGAGCAGTACTTC; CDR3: CASSSTSGGFVEQYF
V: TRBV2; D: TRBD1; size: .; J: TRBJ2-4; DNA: TGTGCCAGCAGGTCGGGACAGGGGGTTACCAAAAACATTCAGTACTTC; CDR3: CASRSGQGVTKNIQYF
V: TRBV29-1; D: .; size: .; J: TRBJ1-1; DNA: TGCAGCGTTGAACCCGGAGAGAACACTGAAGCTTTCTTT; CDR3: CSVEPGENTEAFF
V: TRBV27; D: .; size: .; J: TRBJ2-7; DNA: TGTGCCAGCTCCCCTCGGTCTTTCTACGAGCAGTACTTC; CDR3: CASSPRSFYEQYF